The 25 T cell receptor beta chains below all came from one sample that was sequenced in a study of OX40 agonist ivuxolimab in advanced cancers. Generated by immunoSEQ multiplex PCR, the TCRdb table keeps only in-frame clones and is missing some. The table lists more than 45,000 clones, over 80% of them singletons. The sample in question was CD4+ or CD8+ T cells sorted from blood, obtained in a trial of the OX40 agonist ivuxolimab. The receptors stem from an adult with an advanced solid tumor such as melanoma, head and neck, liver or kidney cancer.

The chain combines TRBV5-1 with TRBJ2-1, with D possibly matching TRBD2 (6 bases). This CDR3 has 14 amino acids. Germline V lookup: CDR1 SGHRS, CDR2 YFSETQ. The V end was cut by 0 bases, the J end by 3 bases, with 7 bases between. CDR3 region: CASSLASVYNEQFF. CDR3 nucleotides: TGCGCCAGCAGCTTGGCTAGCGTCTACAATGAGCAGTTCTTC.

The CDR3: CASSQAPGVAGYNEQFF. The CDR3 nucleotides are TGCGCCAGCAGCCAAGCCCCAGGGGTAGCGGGGTACAATGAGCAGTTCTTC. This chain uses TRBV4-1 with TRBJ2-1, with 8 bases lining up with TRBD2. The germline CDR1 and CDR2 sequences are MGHRA and YSYEKL. V was clipped by 1 base and J by 4 bases; unmatched bases: 9. CDR3 length equals 17 residues.

V usage is TRBV7-2 and J usage is TRBJ2-7; weak D call: TRBD1 (6 bases). The CDR3 consists of 14 residues. Trimming pared 3 bases from V and 0 bases from J, leaving 9 bases between. Germline V gene lookup returns CDR1 SGHTA and CDR2 FQGNSA. CDR3 loop: CASSFDRSSYEQYF. The CDR3 nucleotides read TGTGCCAGCAGCTTTGACAGGAGCTCCTACGAGCAGTACTTC.

This rearrangement joins TRBV28 to TRBJ2-1; the D gene could be TRBD1 or TRBD2 (5 bases each). This CDR3 is 13 amino acids long. CDR1 and CDR2 from the germline V gene are MDHEN and SYDVKM. Trimming stripped 3 bases from V and 8 bases from J, with 11 bases between. The CDR3 DNA reads TGTGCCAGCAGTTTTTTCCGGGGCGATGAGCAGTTCTTC. Its translation: CASSFFRGDEQFF. Full variable domain (missing parts from reference TRBV28 and TRBJ2-1): DVKVTQSSRYLVKRTGEKVFLECVQDMDHENMFWYRQDPGLGLRLIYFSYDVKMKEKGDIPEGYSVSREKKERFSLILESASTNQTSMYLCASSFFRGDEQFFGPGTRLTVL.

The rearrangement links TRBV6-4 to TRBJ2-3; 9 bases map to TRBD2. Germline V gene data show CDR1 as MRHNA and CDR2 as SNTAGT. This CDR3 is built from 15 residues. After removal of 4 bases from V and 0 bases from J, the junction contained 2 bases not matched to a gene. CDR3: CASSVTSGSTDTQYF. CDR3 nucleotide sequence: TGTGCCAGCAGTGTTACTAGCGGGAGCACAGATACGCAGTATTTT.

The chain has TRBV7-9 and TRBJ1-5, with D hard to call. There are 12 residues in the CDR3. Trimming removed 5 bases from V and 7 bases from J, with 9 bases in between. In germline, CDR1 is SEHNR, CDR2 FQNEAQ (reference sequence). This chain's CDR3 is CASSDRFQPQHF. The CDR3, as DNA: TGTGCCAGCAGCGACCGGTTCCAGCCCCAGCATTTT.

The count of this clone is one. The chain has TRBV4-1 and TRBJ2-5; TRBD1 is a possible D gene (8 bases). This CDR3 spans 16 amino acids. Germline CDR1 MGHRA, CDR2 YSYEKL. Trimming cost V 0 bases and J 5 bases, with 16 bases left between them. The DNA for the CDR3 is TGCGCCAGCAGCCAAGATGAGGACAGGGAGGGGGAGACCCAGTACTTC. Its protein product is CASSQDEDREGETQYF.

This chain joins TRBV28 and TRBJ1-5, with D maybe TRBD1 (6 bases). The V end lost 4 bases, the J end lost 7 bases, and 14 bases lay between the germline ends. CDR3 length: 14 amino acids. Germline CDR1 MDHEN, CDR2 SYDVKM. Written as DNA, the CDR3 is TGTGCCAGCAGTTGGGAGGCAGGGGTCCAGCCCCAGCATTTT. Residues: CASSWEAGVQPQHF.

The chain joins TRBV4-1 to TRBJ2-1; 11 bases align to TRBD2. V was clipped by 5 bases and J by 6 bases; unmatched bases: 9. Germline CDR1 reads MGHRA; CDR2 reads YSYEKL. The CDR3 loop spans 16 amino acids. CDR3 in amino acids: CASSMYFSGGANEQFF. The CDR3 DNA follows: TGCGCCAGCAGCATGTACTTTAGCGGGGGGGCCAATGAGCAGTTCTTC.

The gene calls are TRBV19 and TRBJ2-1, with D possibly TRBD1 on 5 matching bases. V lost 3 bases and J 7 bases, leaving 16 bases between the germline ends. The germline V gene has CDR1 LNHDA and CDR2 SQIVND (reference sequence). The CDR3 sequence is 15 residues long. This chain's CDR3 is CASSIDTGVLNEQFF. The CDR3 DNA follows: TGTGCCAGTAGTATCGACACAGGAGTTTTGAATGAGCAGTTCTTC.

This chain uses TRBV14 with TRBJ1-4; 7 bases align to TRBD1. The CDR3 extends over 20 amino acids. Germline CDR1 is SGHDN and CDR2 is FVKESK. V trimming: 0 bases; J trimming: 7 bases; junction bases outside the gene matches: 20. The CDR3 reads CASSQEVVGQRSGGGEKLFF. CDR3 nucleotides: TGTGCCAGCAGCCAAGAGGTCGTGGGACAGAGATCTGGGGGTGGTGAAAAACTGTTTTTT.

The chain couples TRBV27 to TRBJ2-3, with D possibly TRBD2 on 6 matching bases. Deletions cut 6 bases from V and 0 bases from J, with 13 bases between. Germline values: CDR1 MNHEY, CDR2 SMNVEV (reference sequence). The CDR3 is made up of 15 amino acids. This CDR3 is CASSSLATSTDTQYF. The CDR3 bases are TGTGCCAGCAGCTCTCTAGCGACTAGCACAGATACGCAGTATTTT.

This chain connects TRBV5-6 to TRBJ2-5; 8 bases are shared with TRBD2. Trimming removed 0 bases from V and 4 bases from J; junction bases left unmatched: 8. This CDR3 comprises 16 residues. The germline V gene has CDR1 SGHDT and CDR2 YYEEEE. The CDR3 reads CASSLVRAGDGETQYF. The CDR3 coding sequence is TGTGCCAGCAGCTTGGTACGAGCGGGAGACGGAGAGACCCAGTACTTC.

The chain is built from TRBV28 and TRBJ2-1; TRBD1 matches 7 bases. The ends lost 6 bases at V and 6 bases at J; junction bases unmatched: 11. Germline CDR1 and CDR2: MDHEN and SYDVKM. The CDR3 length is 15 residues. The CDR3 protein is CASSRGTVAANEQFF. For the CDR3, the DNA is TGTGCCAGCAGCAGGGGGACAGTGGCCGCCAATGAGCAGTTCTTC.

This sequence joins TRBV6-5 and TRBJ2-7, with D tentatively TRBD1 or TRBD2 (5 bases each). The V gene lost 2 bases and the J gene lost 3 bases, with 11 bases spanning the gap. The CDR3 covers 14 residues. CDR1 MNHEY and CDR2 SVGAGI come from the germline V gene. Here the CDR3 reads CASSYGASNYEQYF. The CDR3 DNA reads TGTGCCAGCAGTTACGGGGCTAGCAACTACGAGCAGTACTTC.

This clone was found once. The chain carries TRBV11-2 and TRBJ2-2, with 8 bases that match TRBD2. Germline CDR1 and CDR2: SGHAT and FQNNGV. Losses at the gene ends were 4 bases for V and 4 bases for J; bases not matched to a gene: 8. The CDR3 covers 16 residues. The CDR3 loop reads CASSSGGNLGTGELFF. The CDR3 bases are TGTGCCAGCAGCTCGGGGGGGAATTTGGGCACCGGGGAGCTGTTTTTT.

The chain links TRBV9 to TRBJ2-2; no reliable D call. The length of the CDR3 is 17 residues. V lost 1 base and J 0 bases, leaving 13 bases between the germline ends. Germline CDR1 reads SGDLS; CDR2 reads YYNGEE. The CDR3 sequence is CASSVPGKGANTGELFF. CDR3 DNA sequence: TGTGCCAGCAGCGTACCGGGCAAGGGCGCGAACACCGGGGAGCTGTTTTTT.

This chain connects TRBV7-8 to TRBJ2-7, with D tentatively TRBD2 (6 bases). The CDR3 is 15 amino acids. In germline, CDR1 is SGHVS, CDR2 FQNEAQ. Trimming removed 8 bases from V and 8 bases from J, with 25 bases in between. The CDR3 bases are TGTGCCAGCCTCCCCGAGGAGGGGCGCTTAGGGCAGCAGTACTTC. This encodes CASLPEEGRLGQQYF.

In this sample, this clone turned up a few times. The chain has TRBV9 and TRBJ2-5; maybe TRBD1 (5 bases). This CDR3 is 14 amino acids long. Germline V CDR1 and CDR2: SGDLS, YYNGEE. Trimming left V 0 bases short and J 5 bases short, with 11 bases between. The CDR3, as DNA: TGTGCCAGCAGCGTAGCTCAGGGTTGGGAGACCCAGTACTTC. Encoded protein: CASSVAQGWETQYF.

This chain uses TRBV27 with TRBJ1-6, with 8 bases lining up with TRBD1. The germline gives CDR1 MNHEY, CDR2 SMNVEV (reference sequence). Unmatched junction bases numbered 4, after V lost 3 bases and J lost 9 bases. The CDR3 totals 14 residues. DNA of the CDR3: TGTGCCAGCAGTTTCCAGGGGGCGTTTTCACCCCTCCACTTT. It encodes CASSFQGAFSPLHF.

The gene calls are TRBV7-9 and TRBJ2-7; D is unresolved. CDR1 is SEHNR and CDR2 is FQNEAQ in the germline V gene (reference sequence). The CDR3 has 13 residues. The germline V and J ends were trimmed by 5 bases and 1 base, with 9 bases remaining between them. CDR3 sequence (DNA): TGTGCCAGCAGCCCGCTGGCTTCCTACGAGCAGTACTTC. Translated, it gives CASSPLASYEQYF.

The chain links TRBV11-2 to TRBJ2-7, with 7 bases matching TRBD1. Trimming took 6 bases from V and 2 from J; bases not matched to a gene: 4. The CDR3 contains 13 residues. CDR1 SGHAT and CDR2 FQNNGV come from the germline V gene. Written as DNA, the CDR3 is TGTGCCAGCAGTCACGGGACAGCCTACGAGCAGTACTTC. This encodes CASSHGTAYEQYF.

The chain couples TRBV27 to TRBJ2-3; D perhaps matches TRBD1 (6 bases). V was clipped by 7 bases and J by 0 bases, with 17 bases between them. The CDR3 covers 16 residues. Germline V CDR1 and CDR2: MNHEY, SMNVEV (reference sequence). CDR3 sequence (DNA): TGTGCCAGCATTAAGACAGGATACCCGAGCACAGATACGCAGTATTTT. This codes for CASIKTGYPSTDTQYF.

The chain carries TRBV4-3 and TRBJ2-7, with unresolved D. The CDR3 is 14 amino acids. Trimming shortened V by 1 base and J by 3 bases, and 10 bases separated the two germline ends. Germline CDR1 and CDR2: LGHNA and YSLEER. CDR3 loop: CASSQGPADYEQYF. The CDR3 region has the DNA TGCGCCAGCAGCCAAGGACCAGCTGACTACGAGCAGTACTTC.

In this sample, this clone is medium-sized. J is TRBJ2-7 and V is TRBV14; D call uncertain. Looked up from germline, CDR1 is SGHDN and CDR2 is FVKESK. Trimming removed 3 bases from V and 0 bases from J, with 6 bases in between. The CDR3 totals 13 residues. CDR3 sequence reads: CASSHYNSYEQYF. Written as DNA, the CDR3 is TGTGCCAGCAGCCATTATAACTCCTACGAGCAGTACTTC.